The present T cell receptor (beta chain) was sequenced within a study of neoadjuvant anti-PD-1 for oral cavity cancer (dated by TCRdb to the early 2020s). Context from the whole study: Before curative-intent surgical resection, most patients were given three to four biweekly doses of nivolumab at 3 mg/kg. Patients without progression received a fourth nivolumab dose around day 43 and underwent definitive surgical resection on days 50-56. Under RECIST 1.1, patients with complete response, partial response or stable disease were classed as responders, and patients with progression were classed as non-responders. There were 12 to 13 patients in the parent correlative cohort, and the response rate was around 35%.

What this sample's time point label stands for: after neoadjuvant nivolumab, at surgical resection. Patients were newly diagnosed with stage II-IVA oral cavity squamous cell carcinoma and had received no prior systemic or radiation treatment. The cohort was made up of patients with locally advanced, HPV-negative oral cavity squamous cell carcinoma. Peripheral blood mononuclear cells were analyzed directly, without maintenance or expansion in culture. Samples came from a longitudinal correlative study of a single-arm phase II trial of neoadjuvant nivolumab in oral cavity squamous cell carcinoma. Genomic DNA-based TCRbeta sequencing was performed on subject-matched pre- and post-treatment PBMCs and tumors from three responders and three non-responders. Peripheral blood mononuclear cells were collected before nivolumab treatment and were collected again after treatment, at the time of surgery. The Maxwell RSC DNA from Cells kit was used to isolate genomic DNA from PBMCs.

Here is what the overall study found, with its caveats: After neoadjuvant nivolumab, T cell clonality (Gini index) in PBMCs was significantly higher in non-responders than in responders. Higher pretreatment blood Treg/Th17 ratios correlated with both higher pretreatment blood TCRbeta clonality and lower post-treatment tumor TCRbeta clonality. The TCR analyses had only a few patients in each response group, and the authors called for validation in larger cohorts.

For deep sequencing, each PBMC sample was run in six replicates, with libraries mostly built from around 500 ng of input genomic DNA. The immunoSEQ hsTCRbeta kit was used to prepare TCRbeta libraries according to the manufacturer's instructions. The finished libraries were brought together in one pool at approximately 3 nM, which was then read using an Illumina NovaSeq 6000 S4 flow cell. Per the source publication's procedure: Raw data preprocessing and quality control were performed with the immunoSEQ Analyzer. The analysis was restricted to productive rearrangements, with each unique CDR3 amino acid sequence defining a clonotype. Using the R package tcR, the researchers computed the Gini-Simpson index as their estimate of repertoire clonality. Student's t test was used to compare Gini indices, and Pearson correlation was used to assess associations with tumor size change. TCRdb retrieved this table from immuneACCESS and kept in-frame rearrangements only. Not all clones are present; in checked studies, unresolved V genes account for under half, and no reason is known for the remainder. V and J calls and clone size follow that table, whereas D and trimming were derived from the DNA. Across this sample there are some 14,000 clones, with around 79% seen only once. Jointly, the top ten make up around 2.8% of the sample.

On this clone: Its binding antigen is unknown. Within one base of it there is no much larger clone, and no base qualities were kept.

From its cysteine to its phenylalanine, the CDR3 spans 15 amino acids. Left in the record is the CDR3 DNA by itself, 45 bases read in frame from the first base. Reading the germline V gene gives CDR1 WSHSY and CDR2 SAAADI. For this chain, trimming is 3 bases at the V end and 8 bases at the J end, and the number of junction bases without a gene match is 10. The source of this sequence is a person between 40 and 80 years old with oral cavity squamous cell carcinoma. Recombination linked TRBV10-2 to TRBJ1-5; TRBD1 aligns with 7 central bases. The sample here was PBMCs, taken after nivolumab (anti-PD-1) treatment. For the CDR3, the sequence is CASSDSLTGTEPQHF. The DNA sequence is TGCGCCAGCAGTGACTCCTTAACAGGGACAGAGCCCCAGCATTTT.